Following are 5 T cell receptor beta chains from one sample sequenced in a study of blood T cells in healthy people across ages. A second PCR of 7 to 11 cycles used a sample-barcoded 5' primer and a J-beta primer mix. TCRdb re-analysed the 5' RACE reads in MiXCR, keeping a single row per CDR3 protein. This table has around 990,000 distinct CDR3 sequences, roughly two fifths appearing once. Input material: blood. These receptors originate from a man younger than 35 in good health.

The gene calls are TRBV19 and TRBJ1-2; 7 nucleotides match TRBD1. There are 15 residues in the CDR3. The V and J ends lost 4 bases and 6 bases, in that order; junction bases with no gene match: 11. Germline V CDR1 and CDR2: LNHDA, SQIVND (reference sequence). CDR3 nucleotides: TGTGCCAGTAGTACCGGACAGGCGACTCACCATGGCTACACCTTC. The encoded protein is CASSTGQATHHGYTF.

This clonotype has only a few counts. The V gene is TRBV27, the J gene TRBJ1-1; weak D call: TRBD1 (6 bases). The CDR3 is 13 residues long. Trimming removed 5 bases from V and 3 bases from J, with 10 bases in between. Germline lookup yields CDR1 MNHEY and CDR2 SMNVEV (reference sequence). CDR3 region: CASSGQIDTEAFF. DNA for the CDR3: TGTGCCAGCAGTGGACAGATCGACACTGAAGCTTTCTTT.

The CDR3 DNA reads TGCAGCGTTTTGTCAGCGTACAATGAGCAGTTCTTC. Translating gives CSVLSAYNEQFF. The chain employs TRBV29-1 and TRBJ2-1; D remains unclear. The CDR3 is made up of 12 amino acids. Germline CDR1 and CDR2: SQVTM and ANQGSEA. The V and J ends lost 5 bases and 4 bases respectively, with 9 bases between them.

In this sample, this clonotype turned up a few times. The chain is built from TRBV7-9 and TRBJ1-5; D is possibly TRBD1 (5 bases). The CDR3 length is 15 residues. CDR1 is SEHNR, CDR2 FQNEAQ, per germline (reference sequence). V was cut by 1 base and J by 5 bases, with 12 bases left in between. CDR3 sequence reads: CASSLEQGEHQPQHF. The CDR3 DNA reads TGTGCCAGCAGCTTAGAGCAGGGTGAGCATCAGCCCCAGCATTTT.

This rearrangement joins TRBV5-1 to TRBJ2-1, with D possibly being TRBD1 (5 bases). V was pared by 1 base and J by 6 bases, with 11 bases between. Germline CDR1 reads SGHRS; CDR2 reads YFSETQ. The CDR3 runs 14 residues. Here the CDR3 DNA reads TGCGCCAGCAGCTTGAGGGGCTCCGGCAATGAGCAGTTCTTC. It translates to CASSLRGSGNEQFF.